This T cell receptor (beta chain) was recovered during a study of blood T cell repertoires in COVID-19. Looking at the study overall: Acute and convalescent COVID-19 samples came from the United States, Italy and Spain.

With 5 bases removed from V and 0 bases from J, the gap between germline ends came to 13 bases. This CDR3 comprises 15 residues. Per the germline V gene, CDR1 is MNHEY and CDR2 is SMNVEV (reference sequence). Method: immunoSEQ multiplex PCR; TCRdb's copy keeps in-frame clones and lacks some. This table has a few hundred thousand clones, 83% appearing once. This chain joins TRBV27 and TRBJ1-1, with D perhaps matching TRBD1 (6 bases). The sequence came from a woman between 45 and 60 years old with acute or convalescent COVID-19. Input material: peripheral blood. CDR3 protein: CASSPPGTLNTEAFF. In DNA, the CDR3 is TGTGCCAGCAGTCCGCCCGGGACATTGAACACTGAAGCTTTCTTT.